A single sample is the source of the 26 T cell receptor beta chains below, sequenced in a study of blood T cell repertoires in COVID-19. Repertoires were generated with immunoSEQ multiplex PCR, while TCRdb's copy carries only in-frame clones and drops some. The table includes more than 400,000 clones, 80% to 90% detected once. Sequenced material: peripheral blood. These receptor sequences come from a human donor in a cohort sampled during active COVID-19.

CDR3 DNA sequence: TGTGCCAGCAGCCAATTTGGGACTAGCGGGCGCTCCTACGAGCAGTACTTC. It yields the protein CASSQFGTSGRSYEQYF. The V gene is TRBV14, the J gene TRBJ2-7; 12 bases align to TRBD2. V lost 2 bases to trimming and J lost 0 bases; unmatched junction nucleotides: 5. CDR3 length equals 17 residues. Germline loops: CDR1 SGHDN, CDR2 FVKESK.

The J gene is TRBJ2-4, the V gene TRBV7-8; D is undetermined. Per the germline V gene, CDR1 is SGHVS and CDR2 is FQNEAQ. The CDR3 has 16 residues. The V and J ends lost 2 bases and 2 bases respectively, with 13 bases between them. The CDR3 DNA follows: TGTGCCAGCAGCTTAAGCCAACGGTTACCCAAAAACATTCAGTACTTC. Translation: CASSLSQRLPKNIQYF.

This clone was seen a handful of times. Here the CDR3 reads CASSSLPSSVSTQYF. DNA for the CDR3: TGTGCCAGCAGCTCCCTCCCCTCGTCGGTTAGTACGCAGTATTTT. The chain employs TRBV7-3 and TRBJ2-3; no reliable D call. The CDR3 extends over 15 amino acids. Germline V gene data show CDR1 as SGHTA and CDR2 as FQGTGA. The ends were cut back, 4 bases at V and 8 bases at J, with 19 bases in the middle.

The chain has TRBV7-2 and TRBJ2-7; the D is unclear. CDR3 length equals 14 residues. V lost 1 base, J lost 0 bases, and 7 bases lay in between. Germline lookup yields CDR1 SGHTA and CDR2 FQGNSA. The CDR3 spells CASSLVRSSYEQYF. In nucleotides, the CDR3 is TGTGCCAGCAGCTTAGTCCGGAGCTCCTACGAGCAGTACTTC.

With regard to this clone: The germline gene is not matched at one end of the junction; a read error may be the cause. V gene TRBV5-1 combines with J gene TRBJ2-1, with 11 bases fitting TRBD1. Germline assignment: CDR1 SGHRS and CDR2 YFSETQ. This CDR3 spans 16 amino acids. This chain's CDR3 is CARSLGGGQGDNEQFF. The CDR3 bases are TGCGCCCGCAGCTTGGGGGGGGGACAGGGGGACAATGAGCAGTTCTTC.

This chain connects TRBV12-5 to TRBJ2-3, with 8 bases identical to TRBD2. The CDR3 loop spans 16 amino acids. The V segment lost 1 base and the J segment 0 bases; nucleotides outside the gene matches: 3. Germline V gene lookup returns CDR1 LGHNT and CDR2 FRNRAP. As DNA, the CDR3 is TGTGCTAGTGGTTTGGGGGCTAGCGGGAGCACAGATACGCAGTATTTT. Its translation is CASGLGASGSTDTQYF.

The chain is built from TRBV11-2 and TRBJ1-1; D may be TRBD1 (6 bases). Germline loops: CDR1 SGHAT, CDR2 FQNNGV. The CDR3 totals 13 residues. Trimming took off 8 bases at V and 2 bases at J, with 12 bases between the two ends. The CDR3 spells CASRQGLNTEAFF. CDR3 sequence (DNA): TGTGCCAGCCGTCAGGGGTTAAACACTGAAGCTTTCTTT.

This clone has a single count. This CDR3 is CATHGGRTDTQYF. The CDR3 region has the DNA TGTGCCACCCACGGGGGGCGCACAGATACGCAGTATTTT. The genes are TRBV10-3 and TRBJ2-3; possibly TRBD2 for D (7 bases). Germline V gene sequence: CDR1 ENHRY, CDR2 SYGVKD. There are 13 residues in the CDR3. V shed 10 bases and J shed 1 base, with 12 bases lying between them.

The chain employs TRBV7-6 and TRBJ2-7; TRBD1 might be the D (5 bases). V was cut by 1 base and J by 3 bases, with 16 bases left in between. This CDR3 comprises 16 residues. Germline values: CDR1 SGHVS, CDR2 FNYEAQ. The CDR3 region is CASSLETDQYVYEQYF. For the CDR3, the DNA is TGTGCCAGCAGCTTAGAGACAGACCAATATGTCTACGAGCAGTACTTC.

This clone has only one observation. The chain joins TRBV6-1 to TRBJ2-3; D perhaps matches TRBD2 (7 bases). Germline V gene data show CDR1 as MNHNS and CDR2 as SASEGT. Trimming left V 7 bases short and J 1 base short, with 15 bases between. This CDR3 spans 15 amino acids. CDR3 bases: TGTGCCAGCACCTACGAGGGGGGGGGCACAGATACGCAGTATTTT. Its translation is CASTYEGGGTDTQYF.

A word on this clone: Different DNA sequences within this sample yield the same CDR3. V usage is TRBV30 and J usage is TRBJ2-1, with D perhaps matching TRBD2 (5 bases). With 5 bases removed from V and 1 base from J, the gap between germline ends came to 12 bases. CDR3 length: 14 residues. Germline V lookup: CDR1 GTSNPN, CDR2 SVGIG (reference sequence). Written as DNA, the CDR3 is TGTGCCTGGGGACTGGCGGGTTCCTACAATGAGCAGTTCTTC. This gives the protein CAWGLAGSYNEQFF.

CDR3 residues: CASTKGEGWGETQYF. The CDR3 DNA is TGTGCCAGCACCAAAGGGGAGGGGTGGGGAGAGACCCAGTACTTC. V gene TRBV9 combines with J gene TRBJ2-5, with 7 bases identical to TRBD2. There are 15 residues in the CDR3. In germline, CDR1 is SGDLS, CDR2 YYNGEE. The V segment lost 6 bases and the J segment 4 bases; nucleotides outside the gene matches: 12.

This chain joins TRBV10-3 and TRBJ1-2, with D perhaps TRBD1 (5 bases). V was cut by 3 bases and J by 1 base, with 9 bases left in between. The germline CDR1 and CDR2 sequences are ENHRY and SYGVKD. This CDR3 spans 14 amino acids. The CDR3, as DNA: TGTGCCATCAGTGATGACAGTCTTAACTATGGCTACACCTTC. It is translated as CAISDDSLNYGYTF.

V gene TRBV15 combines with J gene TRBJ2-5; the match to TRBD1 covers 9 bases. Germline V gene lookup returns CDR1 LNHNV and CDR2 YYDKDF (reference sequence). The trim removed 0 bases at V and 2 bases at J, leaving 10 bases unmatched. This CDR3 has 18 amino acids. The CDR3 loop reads CATSREAGQGDAQETQYF. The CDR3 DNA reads TGTGCCACCAGCAGAGAGGCGGGACAGGGTGACGCTCAAGAGACCCAGTACTTC.

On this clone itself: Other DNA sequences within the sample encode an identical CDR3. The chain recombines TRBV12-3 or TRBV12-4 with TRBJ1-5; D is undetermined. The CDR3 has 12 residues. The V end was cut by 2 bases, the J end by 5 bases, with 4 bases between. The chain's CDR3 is CASSLSDQPQHF. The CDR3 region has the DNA TGTGCCAGCAGTTTATCCGATCAGCCCCAGCATTTT.

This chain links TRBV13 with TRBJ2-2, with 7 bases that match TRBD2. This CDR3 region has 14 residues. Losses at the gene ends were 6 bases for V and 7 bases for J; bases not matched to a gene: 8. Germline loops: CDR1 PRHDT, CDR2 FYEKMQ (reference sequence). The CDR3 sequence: CASSLGGRSGELFF. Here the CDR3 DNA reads TGTGCCAGCAGTTTGGGAGGGCGGAGCGGGGAGCTGTTTTTT.

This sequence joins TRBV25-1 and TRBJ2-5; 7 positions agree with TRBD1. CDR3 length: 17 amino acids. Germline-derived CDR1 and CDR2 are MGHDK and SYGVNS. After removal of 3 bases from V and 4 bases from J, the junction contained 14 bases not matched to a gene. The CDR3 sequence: CASSDPRQGRRGETQYF. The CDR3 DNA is TGTGCCAGCAGTGATCCCCGACAGGGTAGACGAGGAGAGACCCAGTACTTC.

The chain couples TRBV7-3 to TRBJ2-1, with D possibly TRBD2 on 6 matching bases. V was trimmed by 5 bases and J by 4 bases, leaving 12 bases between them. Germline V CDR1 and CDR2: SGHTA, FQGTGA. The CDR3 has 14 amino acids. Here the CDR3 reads CASSTSGEYNEQFF. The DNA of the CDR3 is TGTGCCAGCAGCACCTCGGGGGAATACAATGAGCAGTTCTTC.

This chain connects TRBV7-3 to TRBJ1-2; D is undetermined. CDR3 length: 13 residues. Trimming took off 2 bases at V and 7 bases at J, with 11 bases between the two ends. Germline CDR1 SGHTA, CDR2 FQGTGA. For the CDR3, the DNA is TGTGCCAGCAGCTTAGTAGGTCAGGCTGGCTACACCTTC. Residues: CASSLVGQAGYTF.

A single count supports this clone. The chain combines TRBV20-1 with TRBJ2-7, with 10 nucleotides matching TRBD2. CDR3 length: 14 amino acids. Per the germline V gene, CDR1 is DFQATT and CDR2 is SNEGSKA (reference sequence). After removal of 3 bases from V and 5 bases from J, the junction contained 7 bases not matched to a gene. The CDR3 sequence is CSASLLAGVHEQYF. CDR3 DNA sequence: TGCAGTGCTAGTTTGCTAGCGGGAGTCCACGAGCAGTACTTC.

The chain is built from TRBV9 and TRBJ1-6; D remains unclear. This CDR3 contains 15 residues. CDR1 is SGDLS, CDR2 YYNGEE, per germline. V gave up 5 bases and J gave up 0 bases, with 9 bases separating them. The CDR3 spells CASRDESSYNSPLHF. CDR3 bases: TGTGCCAGCAGAGATGAGAGCTCCTATAATTCACCCCTCCACTTT.

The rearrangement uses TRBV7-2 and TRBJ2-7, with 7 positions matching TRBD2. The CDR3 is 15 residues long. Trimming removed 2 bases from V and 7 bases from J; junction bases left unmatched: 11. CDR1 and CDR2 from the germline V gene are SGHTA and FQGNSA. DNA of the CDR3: TGTGCCAGCAGCTTACAGCGGGGACCCCCTGGGGAGCAGTACTTC. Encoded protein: CASSLQRGPPGEQYF.

The CDR3 is CASSGGRNTGELFF. The CDR3 nucleotides are TGTGCCAGCAGTGGCGGGAGGAACACCGGGGAGCTGTTTTTT. This chain connects TRBV25-1 to TRBJ2-2; 7 bases agree with TRBD2. Trimming at V came to 4 bases and at J to 1 base, leaving 0 bases not matched to a gene. Germline assignment: CDR1 MGHDK and CDR2 SYGVNS. The CDR3 extends over 14 amino acids.

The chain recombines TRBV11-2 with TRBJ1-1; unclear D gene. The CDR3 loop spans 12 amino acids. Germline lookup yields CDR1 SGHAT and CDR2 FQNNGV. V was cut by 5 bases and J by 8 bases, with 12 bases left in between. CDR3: CASSISAGEAFF. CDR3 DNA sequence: TGTGCCAGCAGCATTTCAGCCGGGGAAGCTTTCTTT.

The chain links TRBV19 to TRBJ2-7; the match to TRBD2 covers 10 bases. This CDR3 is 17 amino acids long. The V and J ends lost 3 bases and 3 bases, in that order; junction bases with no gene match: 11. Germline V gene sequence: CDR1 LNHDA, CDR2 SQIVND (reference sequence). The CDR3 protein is CASSIQSSGSGRYEQYF. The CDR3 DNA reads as TGTGCCAGTAGTATTCAGTCTAGCGGGAGCGGCCGCTACGAGCAGTACTTC.

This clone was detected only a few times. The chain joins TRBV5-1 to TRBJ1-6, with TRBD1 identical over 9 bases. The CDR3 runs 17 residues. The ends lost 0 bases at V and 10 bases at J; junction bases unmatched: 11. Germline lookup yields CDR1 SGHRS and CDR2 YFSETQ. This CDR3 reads CASSLGPRTGVQSPLHF. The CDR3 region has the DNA TGCGCCAGCAGCTTGGGACCGCGGACAGGGGTGCAATCACCCCTCCACTTT.